This is a list of T cell receptor beta chains from one sample in a study of T cells in Graves' hyperthyroidism and ophthalmopathy. In TCRdb, the multiplex PCR reads were re-called with MiXCR into one record per CDR3 protein. This table holds 350,000 to 400,000 distinct CDR3 sequences, about a fifth found once. Sequencing used blood. The receptors come from a man aged 18 to 30 with Graves' ophthalmopathy. Each CDR3 is given without its conserved first and last residue. The D gene is left open where the match is weak.

j_call cdr3_length d_call v_call cdr3_aa
TRBJ2-7 13 TRBD1 TRBV5-1 ASSKDRGLTYEQY
TRBJ1-2 13 . TRBV5-1 ASSNRDSANYGYT
TRBJ1-2 13 . TRBV4-1 ASSQEQGMGYGYT
TRBJ1-1 14 . TRBV28 ASSSPPGTVNTEAF
TRBJ1-2 13 TRBD1 TRBV6-1 ASMAGTGVRYGYT
TRBJ1-4 13 TRBD1 TRBV11-2 ASRPRQGIVEKLF
TRBJ2-5 13 TRBD1 TRBV7-9 ASSQGQGAGETQY
TRBJ1-1 11 . TRBV12-3/TRBV12-4 ASSLAGDGEAF
TRBJ2-7 9 . TRBV6-1 ASWLSYEQY
TRBJ2-3 15 TRBD2 TRBV27 ASSPSDFGGAADTQY
TRBJ2-2 15 TRBD1 TRBV2 ASSTGQGGDPTGELF
TRBJ2-3 13 . TRBV7-6 ASSLRPGFSDTQY
TRBJ1-5 12 . TRBV12-3/TRBV12-4 ASSFARQGQPQH
TRBJ2-3 14 TRBD2 TRBV7-9 ASSSRGLAGRDTQY
TRBJ1-6 13 . TRBV28 ASHRRSTYNSPLH
TRBJ2-1 10 TRBD1 TRBV29-1 SVGKGANEQF
TRBJ2-7 13 TRBD2 TRBV28 ASLPEGRGSYEQY
TRBJ1-5 14 TRBD1 TRBV12-3/TRBV12-4 ASSLRTGGSNQPQH
TRBJ2-1 13 TRBD1 TRBV5-1 ASSTHRTGVKEQF
TRBJ1-3 12 . TRBV5-6 ASTEQSSGNTIY
TRBJ2-3 13 . TRBV27 ASSLGGTTTDTQY
TRBJ2-1 13 TRBD2 TRBV20-1 SARGGSSGYNEQF
TRBJ2-4 18 . TRBV7-9 ASSFVGSPDRLRAKNIQY
TRBJ2-3 14 TRBD2 TRBV5-6 ASSYDLAGGTDTQY
TRBJ2-4 11 TRBD1 TRBV9 ASSVTGGSLQY
TRBJ2-7 15 . TRBV28 ASSLNPSIGAGYEQY
TRBJ2-2 10 TRBD2 TRBV7-3 ASRGGTGELF
TRBJ1-1 9 . TRBV10-3 AISDRGEAF
TRBJ1-5 13 TRBD1 TRBV15 ATSRSRGGDQPQH
TRBJ1-6 15 . TRBV4-1 ASSQGAGKRSNSPLH
TRBJ2-5 11 . TRBV18 ASSPGVEETQY
TRBJ2-5 15 TRBD2 TRBV3-1 ASSHTRLAGYQETQY
TRBJ2-7 15 TRBD1 TRBV18 ASSRWTLRDRGYEQY
TRBJ2-5 15 TRBD2 TRBV5-1 ASSLAQLAGGQETQY
TRBJ1-2 11 . TRBV6-1 ASSSDGTYGYT
TRBJ2-1 11 . TRBV12-3/TRBV12-4 ASRAGTNNEQF
TRBJ2-7 12 . TRBV5-1 ASSLRQNSYEQY
TRBJ1-1 12 . TRBV4-1 ASSQVMAGTEAF
TRBJ1-5 12 . TRBV20-1 SAPGRKVNQPQH
TRBJ2-7 12 . TRBV27 ASSLWGSRYEQY
TRBJ2-7 12 . TRBV7-8 ASRAWGQNYEQY
TRBJ1-3 13 . TRBV10-3 AISRDPASGNTIY
TRBJ1-6 13 . TRBV3-1 ASSHRDAYNSPLH
TRBJ2-5 12 . TRBV7-3 ASSLYGAEETQY
TRBJ1-4 12 . TRBV7-9 ASSFREPSGKLF
TRBJ2-2 11 . TRBV7-3 ASSLIPTGELF
TRBJ2-7 13 TRBD1 TRBV7-3 ASSVATGDIYEQY
TRBJ1-1 13 . TRBV12-3/TRBV12-4 ASSSSAADFVGAF
TRBJ2-7 12 TRBD1 TRBV7-9 ASSVRDRGYEQY
TRBJ2-2 11 . TRBV5-1 ASKGGNTGELF
TRBJ1-3 13 . TRBV5-1 ASSLPGDSGNTIY
TRBJ2-7 12 TRBD1 TRBV28 ASSLDRVTYEQY
TRBJ2-7 11 . TRBV7-3 ASSPDPSSEQY
TRBJ2-7 11 . TRBV6-6 ASSYDRNYEQY
TRBJ2-5 12 . TRBV24-1 ATSDPRGSEAQY